This T cell receptor (beta chain) was observed in a study of T cell responses to AZD1222 COVID-19 vaccine (dated by TCRdb to the early 2020s). Regarding the research as a whole: AZD1222 recipients whose second dose came at about 4 weeks and those whose second dose came at about 12 weeks were combined into one group, since spike-specific TCR depth and breadth did not differ between the two schedules. Trial participants were enrolled into age subgroups of 18-55, 56-69 and 70-plus years, which contained 148, 28 and 57 TCR-sequenced participants, respectively. TCR sequencing covered more than 230 trial participants: 207 given two doses of AZD1222 and approximately 26 given two doses of MenACWY control vaccine.

The paper as a whole reports these results and caveats: Participants were mostly white British and included more females than males, and it was suggested by the authors that clonal diversity may have been underestimated. In the small 56-69-year group, the increase in depth fell short of significance, most likely because of low power. Conclusions about previously exposed vaccinees are limited because only five to seven AZD1222 recipients were SARS-CoV-2 seropositive at baseline. Vaccine-associated CD4 TCRs spanned the whole spike protein, with dominant responses in regions 160-218 and 743-854. Because no day 14 peak-response samples were available, repertoires were characterized only after the peak T cell response. Reportedly, almost half of the unique spike-specific TCRs recognized epitopes lying outside the regions that are mutated in the B.1.351 and B.1.1.7 variants. Spike-specific TCR breadth and depth rose significantly after two AZD1222 doses compared with day 0 and with MenACWY recipients.

The cysteine opens and the phenylalanine closes a CDR3 of 14 amino acids. This entry keeps only the CDR3 DNA: 42 bases, framed from base 1. The germline V gene (reference sequence) yields SGHNT for CDR1 and YYREEE for CDR2. V is pared back by 3 bases and J by 2 bases, with 11 bases lying between the germline termini. Sample time point, as interpreted from the label and publication: baseline before first vaccination. Samples from vaccinated people were obtained from the UK trials COV001 and COV002, which included a single-blind randomized controlled phase 2/3 trial of AZD1222 (ChAdOx1 nCoV-19) in healthy adults. Trial participant PBMC samples were collected at day 0 and day 28 after the second dose for TCRbeta chain sequencing. The CDR3 regions of human TCRbeta chains were subjected to immunosequencing. Regarding the original processing steps: Repertoire TCRs were checked for matches against a reference library of SARS-CoV-2-specific TCRs that had been generated using the MIRA antigen-specificity platform. Breadth meant the fraction of unique TCRs that were SARS-CoV-2-associated, whereas depth meant the fraction of total T cells that were SARS-CoV-2-associated. Using the MIRA data, each spike-specific TCR was mapped to the spike region that the TCR reacts to and placed in a CD4 or CD8 class. Log10-transformed breadth and depth values were compared by one-way ANOVA with Sidak's multiple comparisons tests. The clones in this table, taken by TCRdb from immuneACCESS, are in-frame only. Not every clone is retained; where verified, under half of the shortfall comes from an unresolved V gene, and the cause of the rest is unknown. V, J and clone size are taken as reported in that table, and D and trimming were inferred from the DNA itself. The sample data list about 140,000 clones, and roughly 90% of these were observed just once. The top ten clonotypes cover approximately 3% of the sample.

With regard to this clone: The antigen it binds to is not known. No base-level quality is on record; no much larger clone is a single base apart.

The receptor was derived from an adult in good health. Specimen: peripheral blood, collected on day 0 of AZD1222 vaccination. The chain links TRBV5-4 with TRBJ1-1; the D gene is possibly TRBD1, with 6 bases matching. The CDR3 sequence is CASSSGQHNTEAFF. The sequence in DNA is TGTGCCAGCAGCTCTGGACAGCACAACACTGAAGCTTTCTTT.